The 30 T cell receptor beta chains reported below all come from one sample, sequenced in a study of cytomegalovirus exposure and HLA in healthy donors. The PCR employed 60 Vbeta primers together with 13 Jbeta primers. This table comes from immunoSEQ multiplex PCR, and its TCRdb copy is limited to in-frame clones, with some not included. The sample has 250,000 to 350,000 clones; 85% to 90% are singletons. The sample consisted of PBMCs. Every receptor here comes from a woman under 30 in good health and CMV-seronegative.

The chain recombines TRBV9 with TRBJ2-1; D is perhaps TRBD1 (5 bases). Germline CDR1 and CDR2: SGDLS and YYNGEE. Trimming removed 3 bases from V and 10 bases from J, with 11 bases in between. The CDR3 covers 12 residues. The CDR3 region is CASSATAPEQFF. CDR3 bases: TGTGCCAGCAGCGCGACAGCGCCGGAGCAGTTCTTC. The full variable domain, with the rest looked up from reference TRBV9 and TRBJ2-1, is DSGVTQTPKHLITATGQRVTLRCSPRSGDLSVYWYQQSLDQGLQFLIQYYNGEERAKGNILERFSAQQFPDLHSELNLSSLELGDSALYFCASSATAPEQFFGPGTRLTVL.

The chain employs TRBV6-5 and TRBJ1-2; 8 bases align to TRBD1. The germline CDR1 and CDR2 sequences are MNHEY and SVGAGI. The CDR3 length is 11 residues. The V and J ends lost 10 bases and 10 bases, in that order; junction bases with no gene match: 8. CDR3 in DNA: TGTGCCACGAGATCAGGGGGCGACTACACCTTC. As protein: CATRSGGDYTF.

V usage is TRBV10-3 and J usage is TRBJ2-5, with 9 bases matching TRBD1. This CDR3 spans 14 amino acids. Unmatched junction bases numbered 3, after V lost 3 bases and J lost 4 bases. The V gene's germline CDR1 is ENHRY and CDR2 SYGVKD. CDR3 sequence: CAISDLDRGETQYF. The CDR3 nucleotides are TGTGCCATCAGTGACCTGGACAGGGGAGAGACCCAGTACTTC.

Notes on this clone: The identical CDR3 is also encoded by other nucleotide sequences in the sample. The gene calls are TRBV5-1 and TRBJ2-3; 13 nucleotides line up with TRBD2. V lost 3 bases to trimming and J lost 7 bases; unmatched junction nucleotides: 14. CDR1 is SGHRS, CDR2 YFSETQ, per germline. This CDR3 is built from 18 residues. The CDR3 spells CASSSPGLAGDRRHTQYF. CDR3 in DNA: TGCGCCAGCAGCTCTCCCGGACTAGCGGGGGATAGGCGCCATACGCAGTATTTT.

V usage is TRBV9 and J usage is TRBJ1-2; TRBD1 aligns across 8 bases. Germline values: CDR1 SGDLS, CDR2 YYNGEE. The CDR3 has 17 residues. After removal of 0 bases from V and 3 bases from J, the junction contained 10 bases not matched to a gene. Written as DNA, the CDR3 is TGTGCCAGCAGCGTAGGGGCAGGGGGCGCAGTTGACTATGGCTACACCTTC. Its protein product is CASSVGAGGAVDYGYTF. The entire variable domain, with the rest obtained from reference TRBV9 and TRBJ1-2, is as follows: DSGVTQTPKHLITATGQRVTLRCSPRSGDLSVYWYQQSLDQGLQFLIQYYNGEERAKGNILERFSAQQFPDLHSELNLSSLELGDSALYFCASSVGAGGAVDYGYTFGSGTRLTVV.

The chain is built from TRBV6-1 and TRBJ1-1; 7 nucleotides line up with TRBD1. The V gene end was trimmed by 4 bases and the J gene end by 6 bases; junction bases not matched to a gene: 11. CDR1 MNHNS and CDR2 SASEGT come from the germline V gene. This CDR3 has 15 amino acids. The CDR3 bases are TGTGCCAGCAGTGGCGGCCGGGACAGTATGTCTGAAGCTTTCTTT. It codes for CASSGGRDSMSEAFF.

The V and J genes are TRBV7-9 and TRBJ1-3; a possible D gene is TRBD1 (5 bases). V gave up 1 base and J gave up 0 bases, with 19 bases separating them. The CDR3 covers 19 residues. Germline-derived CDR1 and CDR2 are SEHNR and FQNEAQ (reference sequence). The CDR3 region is CASSLGQSDKGNSGNTIYF. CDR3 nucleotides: TGTGCCAGCAGCTTAGGACAGTCCGACAAGGGAAACTCTGGAAACACCATATATTTT.

This CDR3 is CASSQPGTSGPSGSYEQYF. The CDR3 region has the DNA TGCGCCAGCAGCCAACCCGGGACTAGCGGACCCTCTGGCTCCTACGAGCAGTACTTC. V and J are TRBV4-1 and TRBJ2-7, with TRBD2 identical over 11 bases. Per the germline V gene, CDR1 is MGHRA and CDR2 is YSYEKL. The length of the CDR3 is 19 residues. Trimming cost V 2 bases and J 0 bases; bases outside gene matches: 12.

The CDR3 DNA reads as TGTGCCAGCAGTTTAGGCACCAGCAATCAGCCCCAGCATTTT. Translating gives CASSLGTSNQPQHF. The J gene is TRBJ1-5, the V gene TRBV28; D unresolved. V gave up 2 bases and J gave up 1 base, with 6 bases separating them. There are 14 residues in the CDR3. Germline V gives CDR1 MDHEN, CDR2 SYDVKM. Full variable domain (missing parts from reference TRBV28 and TRBJ1-5): DVKVTQSSRYLVKRTGEKVFLECVQDMDHENMFWYRQDPGLGLRLIYFSYDVKMKEKGDIPEGYSVSREKKERFSLILESASTNQTSMYLCASSLGTSNQPQHFGDGTRLSIL.

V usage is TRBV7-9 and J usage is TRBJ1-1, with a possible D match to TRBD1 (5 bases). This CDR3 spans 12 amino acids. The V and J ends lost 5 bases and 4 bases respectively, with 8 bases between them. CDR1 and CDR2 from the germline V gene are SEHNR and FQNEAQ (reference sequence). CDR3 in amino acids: CASSADSTEAFF. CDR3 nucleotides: TGTGCCAGCAGCGCCGACAGCACTGAAGCTTTCTTT. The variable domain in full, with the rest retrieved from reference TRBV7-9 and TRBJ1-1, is DTGVSQNPRHKITKRGQNVTFRCDPISEHNRLYWYRQTLGQGPEFLTYFQNEAQLEKSRLLSDRFSAERPKGSFSTLEIQRTEQGDSAMYLCASSADSTEAFFGQGTRLTVV.

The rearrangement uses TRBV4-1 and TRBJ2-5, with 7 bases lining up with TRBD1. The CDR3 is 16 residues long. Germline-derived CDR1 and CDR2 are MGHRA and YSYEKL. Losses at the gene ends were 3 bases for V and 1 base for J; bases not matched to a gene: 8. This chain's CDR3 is CASSHSRTGAQETQYF. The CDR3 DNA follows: TGCGCCAGCAGCCACTCTAGGACAGGCGCCCAAGAGACCCAGTACTTC.

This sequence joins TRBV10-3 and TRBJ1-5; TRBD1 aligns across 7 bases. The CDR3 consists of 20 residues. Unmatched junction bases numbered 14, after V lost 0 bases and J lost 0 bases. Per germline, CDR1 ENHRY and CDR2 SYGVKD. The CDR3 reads CAISESITAQGLGSNQPQHF. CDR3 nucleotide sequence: TGTGCCATCAGTGAGTCGATCACGGCACAGGGGTTGGGTAGCAATCAGCCCCAGCATTTT.

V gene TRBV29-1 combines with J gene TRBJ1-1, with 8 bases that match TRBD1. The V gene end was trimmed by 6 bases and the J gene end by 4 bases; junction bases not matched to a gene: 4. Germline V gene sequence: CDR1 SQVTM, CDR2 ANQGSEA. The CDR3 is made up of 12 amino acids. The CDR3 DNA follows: TGCAGCGTCCACAGGGGGGGCACTGAAGCTTTCTTT. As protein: CSVHRGGTEAFF. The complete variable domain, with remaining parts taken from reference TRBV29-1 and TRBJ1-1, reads SAVISQKPSRDICQRGTSLTIQCQVDSQVTMMFWYRQQPGQSLTLIATANQGSEATYESGFVIDKFPISRPNLTFSTLTVSNMSPEDSSIYLCSVHRGGTEAFFGQGTRLTVV.

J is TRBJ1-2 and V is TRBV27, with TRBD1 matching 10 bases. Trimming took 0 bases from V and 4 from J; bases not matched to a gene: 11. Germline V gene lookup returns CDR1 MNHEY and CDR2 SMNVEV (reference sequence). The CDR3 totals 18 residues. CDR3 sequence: CASSLSIASDRGAYGYTF. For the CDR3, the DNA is TGTGCCAGCAGTTTATCGATTGCGTCGGACAGGGGGGCCTATGGCTACACCTTC.

Here the CDR3 DNA reads TGTGCCAGCAGTTTAGATCCTAGCGGGGGCACCGGGGAGCTGTTTTTT. It encodes CASSLDPSGGTGELFF. The chain employs TRBV27 and TRBJ2-2, with 10 bases lining up with TRBD2. Germline V lookup: CDR1 MNHEY, CDR2 SMNVEV (reference sequence). The CDR3 is made up of 16 amino acids. The V and J ends lost 2 bases and 4 bases, in that order; junction bases with no gene match: 4.

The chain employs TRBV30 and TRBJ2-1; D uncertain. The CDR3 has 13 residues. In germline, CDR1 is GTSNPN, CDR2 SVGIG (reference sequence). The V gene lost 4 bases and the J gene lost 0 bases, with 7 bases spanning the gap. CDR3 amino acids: CAWTESSYNEQFF. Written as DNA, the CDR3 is TGTGCCTGGACTGAGAGCTCCTACAATGAGCAGTTCTTC.

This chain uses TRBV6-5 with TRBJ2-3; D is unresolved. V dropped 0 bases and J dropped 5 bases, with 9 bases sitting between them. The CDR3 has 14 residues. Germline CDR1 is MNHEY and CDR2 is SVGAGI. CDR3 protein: CASSYSLGGDTQYF. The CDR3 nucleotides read TGTGCCAGCAGTTACTCCCTAGGCGGAGATACGCAGTATTTT.

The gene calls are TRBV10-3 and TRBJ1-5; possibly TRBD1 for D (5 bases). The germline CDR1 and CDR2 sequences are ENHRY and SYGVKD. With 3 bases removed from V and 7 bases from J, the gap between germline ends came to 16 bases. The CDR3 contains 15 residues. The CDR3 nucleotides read TGTGCCATCAGTGACTCCGGGGGTGTCGGCCAGCCCCAGCATTTT. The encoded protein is CAISDSGGVGQPQHF.

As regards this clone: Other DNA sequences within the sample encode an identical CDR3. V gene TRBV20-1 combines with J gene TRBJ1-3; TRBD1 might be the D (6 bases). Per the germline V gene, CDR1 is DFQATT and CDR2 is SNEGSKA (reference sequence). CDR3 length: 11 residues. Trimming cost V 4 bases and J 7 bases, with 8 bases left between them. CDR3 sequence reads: CSAKRGNTIYF. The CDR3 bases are TGCAGTGCTAAAAGGGGGAACACCATATATTTT.

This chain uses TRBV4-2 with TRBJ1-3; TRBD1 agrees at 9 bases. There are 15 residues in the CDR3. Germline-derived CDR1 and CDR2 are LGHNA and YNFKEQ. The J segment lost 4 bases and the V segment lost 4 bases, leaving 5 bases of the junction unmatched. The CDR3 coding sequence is TGTGCCAGCAGCCTCGGGGACAGGGAGGGAAACACCATATATTTT. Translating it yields CASSLGDREGNTIYF.

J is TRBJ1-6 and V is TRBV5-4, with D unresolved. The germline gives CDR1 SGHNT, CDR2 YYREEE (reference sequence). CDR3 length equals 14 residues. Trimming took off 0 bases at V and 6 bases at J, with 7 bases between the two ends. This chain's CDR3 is CASSLDIVNSPLHF. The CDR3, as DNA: TGTGCCAGCAGCTTGGACATCGTTAATTCACCCCTCCACTTT.

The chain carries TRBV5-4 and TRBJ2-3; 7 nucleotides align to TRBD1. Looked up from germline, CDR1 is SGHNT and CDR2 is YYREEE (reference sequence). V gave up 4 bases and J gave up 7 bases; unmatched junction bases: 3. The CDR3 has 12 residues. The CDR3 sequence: CASSPGQYTQYF. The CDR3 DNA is TGTGCCAGCAGCCCGGGACAGTATACGCAGTATTTT. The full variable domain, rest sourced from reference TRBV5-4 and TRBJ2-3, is ETGVTQSPTHLIKTRGQQVTLRCSSQSGHNTVSWYQQALGQGPQFIFQYYREEENGRGNFPPRFSGLQFPNYSSELNVNALELDDSALYLCASSPGQYTQYFGPGTRLTVL.

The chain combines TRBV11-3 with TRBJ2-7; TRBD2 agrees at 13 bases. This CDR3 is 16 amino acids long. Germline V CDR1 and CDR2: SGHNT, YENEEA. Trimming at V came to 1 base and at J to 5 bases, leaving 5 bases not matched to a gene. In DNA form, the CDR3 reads TGTGCCAGCAGCTTAGGGGGACTAGCGGGACTACACGAGCAGTACTTC. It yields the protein CASSLGGLAGLHEQYF. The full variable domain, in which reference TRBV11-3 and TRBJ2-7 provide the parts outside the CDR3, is EAGVVQSPRYKIIEKKQPVAFWCNPISGHNTLYWYLQNLGQGPELLIRYENEEAVDDSQLPKDRFSAERLKGVDSTLKIQPAELGDSAVYLCASSLGGLAGLHEQYFGPGTRLTVT.

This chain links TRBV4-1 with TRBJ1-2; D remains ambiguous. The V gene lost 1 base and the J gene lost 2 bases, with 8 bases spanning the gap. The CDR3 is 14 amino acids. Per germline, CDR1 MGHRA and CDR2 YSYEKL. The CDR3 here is CASSQVAPNYGYTF. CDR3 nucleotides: TGCGCCAGCAGCCAAGTAGCACCGAACTATGGCTACACCTTC.

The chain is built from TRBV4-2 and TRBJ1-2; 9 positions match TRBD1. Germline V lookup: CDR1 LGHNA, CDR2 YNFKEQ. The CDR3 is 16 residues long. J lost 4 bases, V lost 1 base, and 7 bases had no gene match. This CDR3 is CASSQVPGQGAYGYTF. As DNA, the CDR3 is TGTGCCAGCAGCCAAGTACCGGGACAGGGAGCCTATGGCTACACCTTC.

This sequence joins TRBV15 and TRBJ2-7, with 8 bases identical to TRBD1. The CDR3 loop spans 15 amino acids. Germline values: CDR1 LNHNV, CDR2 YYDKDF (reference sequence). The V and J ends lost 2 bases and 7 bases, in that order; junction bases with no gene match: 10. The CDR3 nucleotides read TGTGCCACCAGCAGAAGGGTCCAGGGGGCTGGGGAGCAGTACTTC. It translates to CATSRRVQGAGEQYF.

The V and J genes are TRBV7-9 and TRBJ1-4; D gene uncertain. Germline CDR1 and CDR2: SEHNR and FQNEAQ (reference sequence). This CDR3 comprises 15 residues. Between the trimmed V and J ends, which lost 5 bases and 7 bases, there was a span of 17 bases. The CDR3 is CASSPGEQLGEKLFF. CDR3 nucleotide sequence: TGTGCCAGCAGCCCGGGAGAGCAATTAGGTGAAAAACTGTTTTTT.

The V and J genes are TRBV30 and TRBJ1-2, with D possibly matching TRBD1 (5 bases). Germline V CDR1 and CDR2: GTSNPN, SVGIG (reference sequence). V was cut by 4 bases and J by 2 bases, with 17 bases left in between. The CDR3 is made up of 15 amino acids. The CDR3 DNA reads TGTGCCTGGACACAGTGGGGGGGAGCGAACTATGGCTACACCTTC. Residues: CAWTQWGGANYGYTF.

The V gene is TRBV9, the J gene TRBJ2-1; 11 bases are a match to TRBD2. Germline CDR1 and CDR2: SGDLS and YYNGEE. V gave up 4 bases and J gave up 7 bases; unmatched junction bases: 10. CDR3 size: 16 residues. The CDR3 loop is CASSFRLAGSGNEQFF. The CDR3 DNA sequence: TGTGCCAGCAGCTTCCGACTAGCGGGGTCGGGAAATGAGCAGTTCTTC.

CDR3 in amino acids: CASSRDTRANTIYF. The DNA of the CDR3 is TGTGCCAGCAGCCGGGACACCCGCGCTAACACCATATATTTT. The chain employs TRBV9 and TRBJ1-3; a possible D gene is TRBD1 (6 bases). The germline V gene has CDR1 SGDLS and CDR2 YYNGEE. This CDR3 spans 14 amino acids. V gave up 4 bases and J gave up 7 bases, with 15 bases separating them. Full variable domain (rest looked up from reference TRBV9 and TRBJ1-3): DSGVTQTPKHLITATGQRVTLRCSPRSGDLSVYWYQQSLDQGLQFLIQYYNGEERAKGNILERFSAQQFPDLHSELNLSSLELGDSALYFCASSRDTRANTIYFGEGSWLTVV.